These 20 T cell receptor beta chains share one sample of origin, sequenced in a study of T-cell memory formation after mild COVID-19. Using its own MiXCR run on the 5' RACE reads, TCRdb lists one record per CDR3 protein. Of about 440,000 distinct CDR3 sequences listed, around 20% are singletons. The sequenced material came from PBMCs or a T cell subset sorted from them (not recorded which). The receptors come from an adult woman who had mild COVID-19 (a few samples of this study predate the infection). Cell type and time point are not known.

The table lists this clonotype with a few counts. The genes are TRBV12-3 or TRBV12-4 and TRBJ2-1; possibly TRBD1 or TRBD2 for D (6 bases each). V lost 8 bases and J lost 13, with 27 bases in between. The CDR3 sequence is 15 residues long. This CDR3 reads CASCLSRGSKGGQFF. The CDR3 DNA follows: TGTGCCAGCTGCTTATCGCGGGGTAGCAAGGGGGGTCAGTTCTTC.

This clonotype has more than one count but fewer than ten. V and J are TRBV3-1 and TRBJ2-3; 12 bases agree with TRBD2. Germline V gene data show CDR1 as LGHDT and CDR2 as YNNKEL (reference sequence). The CDR3 runs 17 residues. Germline trimming cut 3 bases from V and 2 bases from J; bases unmatched to any gene: 6. The CDR3 spells CASSQWTSGAFTDTQYF. Here the CDR3 DNA reads TGTGCCAGCAGCCAGTGGACTAGCGGGGCCTTCACAGATACGCAGTATTTT.

This clonotype came up once. The V gene is TRBV6-5, the J gene TRBJ2-3; weak D call: TRBD2 (5 bases). The V gene's germline CDR1 is MNHEY and CDR2 SVGAGI. The V end lost 6 bases, the J end lost 2 bases, and 12 bases lay between the germline ends. This CDR3 is 14 amino acids long. The CDR3 sequence: CASSPQRLTDTQYF. DNA for the CDR3: TGTGCCAGCAGCCCCCAGCGGCTCACAGATACGCAGTATTTT.

This clonotype was seen only a few times. The V gene is TRBV18, the J gene TRBJ2-7; TRBD1 matches 8 bases. J lost 7 bases, V lost 3 bases, and 5 bases had no gene match. The CDR3 is 13 amino acids. CDR1 and CDR2 (germline): KGHSH, LQKENI. CDR3 DNA sequence: TGTGCCAGCTCACCCGGGACAGGAAGTGAGCAGTACTTC. It encodes CASSPGTGSEQYF.

The gene calls are TRBV24-1 and TRBJ2-7; possibly TRBD2 for D (5 bases). CDR3 size: 18 residues. The germline V gene encodes CDR1 KGHDR and CDR2 SFDVKD. The ends were cut back, 4 bases at V and 4 bases at J, with 25 bases in the middle. The CDR3 protein is CATSDAVGGAGRPYEQYF. The CDR3 DNA reads TGTGCCACCAGTGACGCCGTCGGAGGAGCAGGCCGACCTTACGAGCAGTACTTC.

V usage is TRBV12-3 or TRBV12-4 and J usage is TRBJ2-5; tentative D call: TRBD1 (5 bases). Trimming removed 0 bases at V and 3 bases at J, with 11 bases between. The length of the CDR3 is 15 residues. The CDR3 is CASSLASSGKETQYF. The CDR3 nucleotides are TGTGCCAGCAGTTTAGCAAGTTCAGGGAAAGAGACCCAGTACTTC.

This clonotype was found many times. The J gene is TRBJ2-4, the V gene TRBV7-2, with D perhaps matching TRBD2 (5 bases). The CDR3 is 16 amino acids. Trimming left V 5 bases short and J 9 bases short, with 23 bases between. Germline values: CDR1 SGHTA, CDR2 FQGNSA. In DNA form, the CDR3 reads TGTGCCAGCAGCACCAATGCGGTTACGTCGAGCGGCATTCAGTACTTC. It translates to CASSTNAVTSSGIQYF. Filled out from reference TRBV7-2 and TRBJ2-4, the complete variable domain reads GAGVSQSPSNKVTEKGKDVELRCDPISGHTALYWYRQSLGQGLEFLIYFQGNSAPDKSGLPSDRFSAERTGGSVSTLTIQRTQQEDSAVYLCASSTNAVTSSGIQYFGAGTRLSVL.

This chain links TRBV7-2 with TRBJ1-2; D might be TRBD1 (5 bases). The V end lost 5 bases, the J end lost 4 bases, and 20 bases lay between the germline ends. Germline V lookup: CDR1 SGHTA, CDR2 FQGNSA. CDR3 length equals 16 residues. The CDR3 nucleotides read TGTGCCAGCAGCCCAAAGTCCCCAGCAGGGAGCTATGGCTACACCTTC. Translating it yields CASSPKSPAGSYGYTF.

This clonotype showed up many times. V and J are TRBV7-9 and TRBJ2-2, with a tentative D call TRBD2 (5 bases). Trimming took 6 bases from V and 1 from J, leaving 9 bases between them. The CDR3 loop spans 14 amino acids. Germline CDR1 and CDR2: SEHNR and FQNEAQ (reference sequence). In nucleotides, the CDR3 is TGTGCCAGCAGTGCGGCGGGGAACACCGGGGAGCTGTTTTTT. As protein: CASSAAGNTGELFF.

The chain uses TRBV7-2 and TRBJ2-7; TRBD2 matches at 13 bases. Germline loops: CDR1 SGHTA, CDR2 FQGNSA. The CDR3 is made up of 16 amino acids. After removal of 6 bases from V and 1 base from J, the junction contained 6 bases not matched to a gene. CDR3 sequence (DNA): TGTGCCAGCAGTCGGACTAGCGGGAGTCGGTCCTACGAGCAGTACTTC. Translating gives CASSRTSGSRSYEQYF. Full variable domain (outside the CDR3, taken from reference TRBV7-2 and TRBJ2-7): GAGVSQSPSNKVTEKGKDVELRCDPISGHTALYWYRQSLGQGLEFLIYFQGNSAPDKSGLPSDRFSAERTGGSVSTLTIQRTQQEDSAVYLCASSRTSGSRSYEQYFGPGTRLTVT.

The V call is TRBV7-9, the J call TRBJ2-1; 8 nucleotides match TRBD1. The CDR3 runs to 16 residues. The germline CDR1 and CDR2 sequences are SEHNR and FQNEAQ (reference sequence). J lost 10 bases, V lost 4 bases, and 15 bases had no gene match. The CDR3 DNA reads as TGTGCCAGCAGCTGGCATAGAATCCAGGGGGCAGGGGAGCAGTTCTTC. This gives the protein CASSWHRIQGAGEQFF.

This clonotype has a handful of counts. The chain recombines TRBV12-3 or TRBV12-4 with TRBJ2-2, with a weak D call TRBD2 (5 bases). The CDR3 sequence is 14 residues long. V gave up 7 bases and J gave up 6 bases, with 15 bases separating them. The chain's CDR3 is CASISPTSSGELFF. In DNA, the CDR3 is TGTGCCAGCATAAGCCCAACTAGTTCCGGGGAGCTGTTTTTT.

The V call is TRBV20-1, the J call TRBJ1-2, with D maybe TRBD1 (6 bases). V lost 3 bases to trimming and J lost 5 bases, with 10 bases between them. Germline values: CDR1 DFQATT, CDR2 SNEGSKA (reference sequence). This CDR3 is 12 amino acids long. CDR3 sequence (DNA): TGCAGTGCTAGGGGTACAGGGTATGGCTACACCTTC. This translates into CSARGTGYGYTF.

The chain links TRBV24-1 to TRBJ2-3; 7 bases are a match to TRBD2. V was clipped by 9 bases and J by 5 bases; unmatched bases: 10. This CDR3 contains 14 residues. Germline V gene sequence: CDR1 KGHDR, CDR2 SFDVKD. Here the CDR3 DNA reads TGTGCCACCGGGCGGGGAGGCGGGGGAGATACGCAGTATTTT. It encodes CATGRGGGGDTQYF.

This clonotype was counted between two and nine times. The rearrangement uses TRBV7-6 and TRBJ1-1; tentative D call: TRBD1 (6 bases). With 1 base removed from V and 2 bases from J, the gap between germline ends came to 11 bases. The CDR3 spans 15 residues. The germline V gene encodes CDR1 SGHVS and CDR2 FNYEAQ. In DNA form, the CDR3 reads TGTGCCAGCAGCTTAGGAGGGGGTACTAACACTGAAGCTTTCTTT. Its protein is CASSLGGGTNTEAFF.

This clonotype was counted at least ten times. The V call is TRBV5-1, the J call TRBJ1-1, with a possible D match to TRBD1 (6 bases). Germline CDR1 SGHRS, CDR2 YFSETQ. Between the trimmed V and J ends, which lost 0 bases and 3 bases, there was a span of 15 bases. CDR3 length: 16 amino acids. CDR3 DNA: TGCGCCAGCAGCTTGGCAGGGGCTGGTGTGTACACTGAAGCTTTCTTT. Encoded protein: CASSLAGAGVYTEAFF.

This clonotype showed up many times. The CDR3 protein is CATSRDPGAGSTFNYGYTF. The DNA of the CDR3 is TGTGCCACCAGCAGAGATCCCGGGGCAGGTTCGACTTTTAACTATGGCTACACCTTC. The V call is TRBV15, the J call TRBJ1-2, with D possibly matching TRBD1 (5 bases). The CDR3 contains 19 residues. The germline CDR1 and CDR2 sequences are LNHNV and YYDKDF (reference sequence). V was pared by 0 bases and J by 1 base, with 21 bases between. The full variable domain, rest sourced from reference TRBV15 and TRBJ1-2, is DAMVIQNPRYQVTQFGKPVTLSCSQTLNHNVMYWYQQKSSQAPKLLFHYYDKDFNNEADTPDNFQSRRPNTSFCFLDIRSPGLGDTAMYLCATSRDPGAGSTFNYGYTFGSGTRLTVV.

This clonotype has more than one count but fewer than ten. CDR3 protein: CASSLSRSPGEQYF. The CDR3 DNA follows: TGTGCCAGCAGCTTATCTAGATCCCCGGGAGAGCAGTACTTC. The J gene is TRBJ2-7, the V gene TRBV11-2; a weak D match, TRBD2 (5 bases). CDR1 is SGHAT and CDR2 is FQNNGV in the germline V gene. There are 14 residues in the CDR3. Trimming took off 2 bases at V and 7 bases at J, with 15 bases between the two ends.

This clonotype appeared a few times. This chain connects TRBV15 to TRBJ1-1, with D possibly matching TRBD1 (6 bases). This CDR3 contains 13 residues. Germline CDR1 reads LNHNV; CDR2 reads YYDKDF (reference sequence). V lost 2 bases and J 6 bases, leaving 10 bases between the germline ends. CDR3 sequence: CATSRKQGPEAFF. The CDR3 region has the DNA TGTGCCACCAGCAGAAAACAGGGCCCTGAAGCTTTCTTT.

This clonotype was observed a few times. The chain joins TRBV15 to TRBJ2-3; the match to TRBD2 covers 12 bases. Germline lookup yields CDR1 LNHNV and CDR2 YYDKDF (reference sequence). The trim removed 4 bases at V and 8 bases at J, leaving 1 base unmatched. This CDR3 spans 13 amino acids. The CDR3 DNA reads TGTGCCACCAGCAAACTAGCGGGAGGTACGCAGTATTTT. It encodes CATSKLAGGTQYF.